These 6 T cell receptor beta chains came from one sample sequenced in a study of Ad26.COV2.S vaccination and SARS-CoV-2 variants. Treatment defined: about 20 received Ad26.COV2.S at low or high dose, single or two shots; 5 received placebo; per-sample allocation not given. Sampling was done on day 63 after the first vaccine or placebo injection. Using immunoSEQ multiplex PCR, the repertoire was profiled, and TCRdb retains in-frame clones only, with some absent. The sample holds hundreds of thousands of clones; about 89% are singletons and the top ten take about 1.5%. The sequences come from peripheral blood, collected in a trial of Ad26.COV2.S vaccine versus placebo. These receptors originate from a person between 18 and 65 years old who received the Ad26.COV2.S COVID-19 vaccine or a placebo.

To note about this clone: Distinct nucleotide sequences in the sample also encode this CDR3. The V and J genes are TRBV12-3 or TRBV12-4 and TRBJ2-7, with D maybe TRBD1 (6 bases). The ends were cut back, 5 bases at V and 4 bases at J, with 9 bases in the middle. The CDR3 has 12 amino acids. The CDR3 DNA reads TGTGCCAGCAGTCTCCAGGGGTACGAGCAGTACTTC. This translates into CASSLQGYEQYF.

This rearrangement joins TRBV18 to TRBJ2-7; D ambiguous. V gave up 4 bases and J gave up 4 bases, with 14 bases separating them. Germline CDR1 is KGHSH and CDR2 is LQKENI. The CDR3 loop spans 14 amino acids. In DNA, the CDR3 is TGTGCCAGCTCACGGCGTCAGGTGGGGTACGAGCAGTACTTC. As protein: CASSRRQVGYEQYF.

The genes are TRBV4-2 and TRBJ2-3; D not certain. Trimming took 6 bases from V and 2 from J, leaving 18 bases between them. The CDR3 covers 16 residues. Germline assignment: CDR1 LGHNA and CDR2 YNFKEQ. The CDR3 DNA is TGTGCCAGCAGTCTAAGACCGGGCGAGTACACAGATACGCAGTATTTT. Protein sequence: CASSLRPGEYTDTQYF.

V and J are TRBV21-1 and TRBJ2-3; the table's D call of TRBD2 was not tested on the DNA. TRBV21-1 is reported as a pseudogene. The CDR3 is made up of 14 amino acids. The CDR3 DNA follows: TGTGCCAGCAGCAACGCGGGAGTCGGGGGTACGCAGTATTTT. Its protein is CASSNAGVGGTQYF.

The V gene is TRBV30, the J gene TRBJ1-3; D is unclear. Germline CDR1 and CDR2: GTSNPN and SVGIG (reference sequence). CDR3 length: 14 residues. Trimming left V 3 bases short and J 2 bases short, with 11 bases between. The DNA for the CDR3 is TGTGCCTGGAGCAGGAGGGAGGCTGGAAACACCATATATTTT. It encodes CAWSRREAGNTIYF. The entire variable domain, with the rest obtained from reference TRBV30 and TRBJ1-3, is as follows: SQTIHQWPATLVQPVGSPLSLECTVEGTSNPNLYWYRQAAGRGLQLLFYSVGIGQISSEVPQNLSASRPQDRQFILSSKKLLLSDSGFYLCAWSRREAGNTIYFGEGSWLTVV.

To note about this clone: The sample has other DNA sequences that encode this CDR3 too. The chain is built from TRBV6-5 and TRBJ2-7, with 7 bases fitting TRBD1. The germline V gene encodes CDR1 MNHEY and CDR2 SVGAGI. The CDR3 is made up of 13 amino acids. With V trimmed by 5 bases and J by 2 bases, 3 bases remained unmatched. CDR3 protein: CASSPGQTYEQYF. DNA of the CDR3: TGTGCCAGCAGTCCGGGACAGACCTACGAGCAGTACTTC.